These T cell receptor beta chains were read from a single sample in a study of cytomegalovirus exposure and HLA in healthy donors. TCRdb's table, derived via immunoSEQ multiplex PCR, lists solely in-frame clones and lacks some. Found here are about 200,000 clones, around 80% of them singletons; the top ten hold under 0.25%. Sequenced input: PBMCs. The receptors were sampled from a girl aged 2 to 9 in good health and CMV-seronegative. Both conserved end residues are part of each CDR3. Fields, in order: clone size, D gene, V gene, J gene, CDR3 DNA, CDR3 protein. A D gene is named only where the DNA matches it firmly. Size values are once, few and many counts, or a class for expanded clones, and some rows have none.

.	.	TRBV6-5	TRBJ2-5	TGTGCCAGCAGTCCACAGGGTGAGACCCAGTACTTC	CASSPQGETQYF
.	TRBD1	TRBV13	TRBJ2-5	TGTGCCAGCAGCTTCCTCACAGGGGCCCAAGAGACCCAGTACTTC	CASSFLTGAQETQYF
.	.	TRBV9	TRBJ2-1	TGTGCCAGCAGCGTAGAAAGTTCTAACGAGCAGTTCTTC	CASSVESSNEQFF
.	TRBD2	TRBV9	TRBJ2-3	TGTGCCAGCAGCCCGAGCGGACTAGCGGGACCCGCTAGCACAGATACGCAGTATTTT	CASSPSGLAGPASTDTQYF
.	TRBD1	TRBV19	TRBJ2-7	TGTGCCAGTAGCCCACAGGGGGCCAGCTACGAGCAGTACTTC	CASSPQGASYEQYF
.	.	TRBV29-1	TRBJ2-7	TGCAGCGTTGTAGTTACCTACGAGCAGTACTTC	CSVVVTYEQYF
.	TRBD1	TRBV7-3	TRBJ1-2	TGTGCCAGCAGCTTAGGTCCAGGGGGCGACTATGGCTACACCTTC	CASSLGPGGDYGYTF
once	TRBD1	TRBV6-6	TRBJ1-5	TGTGCCAGCAGTTACGGGGACAGACTGTTATATCAGCCCCAGCATTTT	CASSYGDRLLYQPQHF
.	.	TRBV27	TRBJ1-2	TGTGCCAGCAGTTTAATCGGAGGGGCAGAAGGCTACACCTTC	CASSLIGGAEGYTF
.	TRBD2	TRBV5-4	TRBJ2-7	TGTGCCAGCAGCTCGGCGGGAGGTGGCGAGCAGTACTTC	CASSSAGGGEQYF
.	.	TRBV19	TRBJ1-1	TGTGCCAGTACCTTCGAGGGCAGGAGCGTGAACACTGAAGCTTTCTTT	CASTFEGRSVNTEAFF